A selection of T cell receptor beta chains follows, all from one sample in a study of blood T cell dynamics during melanoma immunotherapy. Assay used: immunoSEQ multiplex PCR; TCRdb lists only in-frame clones, some missing. The data contain 4,000 to 5,000 clones, around 85% of them singletons. Sample: blood, taken from a patient treated with checkpoint blockade. Every receptor here comes from a human donor with melanoma. Both conserved end residues are part of each CDR3. A D gene is named only where the DNA matches it firmly. The size entry is marked missing in some rows and otherwise reads once, few, many or a size class.

D gene	V gene	clone size	J gene	CDR3 protein	CDR3 DNA
TRBD2	TRBV2	NA	TRBJ2-7	CASRVLAGSSYEQYF	TGTGCCAGCAGGGTACTAGCGGGGAGCTCCTACGAGCAGTACTTC
NA	TRBV7-8	NA	TRBJ2-7	CASSLIAGQGQYF	TGTGCCAGCAGCTTAATAGCTGGGCAAGGGCAGTACTTC
NA	TRBV15	NA	TRBJ2-1	CATSRDTAVNYNEQFF	TGTGCCACCAGCAGAGATACAGCGGTTAACTACAATGAGCAGTTCTTC
NA	TRBV7-9	few	TRBJ1-1	CASSPHGGETEAFF	TGTGCCAGCAGCCCCCATGGGGGGGAGACTGAAGCTTTCTTT
TRBD1	TRBV19	NA	TRBJ2-7	CASSKQKDRGKRSYEQYF	TGTGCCAGTAGTAAGCAAAAGGACAGGGGCAAACGCTCCTACGAGCAGTACTTC
NA	TRBV5-1	NA	TRBJ2-2	CASSLDGLNTGELFF	TGCGCCAGCAGCCTGGACGGGTTAAACACCGGGGAGCTGTTTTTT
NA	TRBV10-3	once	TRBJ2-3	CAISEVGAAGTDTQYF	TGTGCCATCAGTGAAGTGGGGGCTGCGGGCACAGATACGCAGTATTTT
TRBD2	TRBV11-1	once	TRBJ2-2	CASRGLAGGKTGELFF	TGTGCCAGCAGGGGACTAGCGGGAGGCAAAACCGGGGAGCTGTTTTTT
NA	TRBV6-6	NA	TRBJ1-1	CAARQGLNTEAFF	TGTGCCGCACGCCAGGGGTTGAACACTGAAGCTTTCTTT
TRBD1	TRBV4-2	NA	TRBJ2-7	CASSQEGGSVIYEQYF	TGTGCCAGCAGCCAAGAAGGGGGCAGCGTTATCTACGAGCAGTACTTC
NA	TRBV6-9	NA	TRBJ2-7	CASSLLRTRYDEQYF	TGTGCCAGCAGTCTCCTTCGGACGAGATACGACGAGCAGTACTTC
NA	TRBV6-9	NA	TRBJ1-5	CASSYRLDQPQHF	TGTGCCAGCAGTTACAGGTTGGACCAGCCCCAGCATTTT
NA	TRBV29-1	once	TRBJ2-1	CSAERAYEQFF	TGCAGCGCAGAGCGGGCCTATGAGCAGTTCTTC
TRBD1	TRBV15	few	TRBJ1-5	CATSREGDSYQPQHF	TGTGCCACCAGCAGAGAGGGGGACAGTTATCAGCCCCAGCATTTT
TRBD2	TRBV5-1	NA	TRBJ2-1	CASSLGLAGEGNEQFF	TGCGCCAGCAGCTTGGGACTAGCGGGAGAGGGGAATGAGCAGTTCTTC
NA	TRBV18	NA	TRBJ1-5	CASSDGIDQPQHF	TGTGCCAGCTCGGACGGGATCGATCAGCCCCAGCATTTT
TRBD1	TRBV5-1	NA	TRBJ2-5	CASRAGTGQETQYF	TGCGCCAGCAGGGCCGGGACAGGGCAAGAGACCCAGTACTTC
TRBD1	TRBV4-3	NA	TRBJ1-1	CASSQGQGSMDTEAFF	TGCGCCAGCAGCCAAGGACAGGGCAGCATGGACACTGAAGCTTTCTTT
NA	TRBV4-3	NA	TRBJ2-1	CASSQYLWYEQFF	TGCGCCAGCAGCCAATATCTCTGGTATGAGCAGTTCTTC
NA	TRBV9	NA	TRBJ1-2	CASSQRTDYGYTF	TGTGCCAGCAGCCAGCGGACTGATTATGGCTACACCTTC
NA	TRBV5-1	NA	TRBJ2-3	CASSGQAQDTQYF	TGCGCCAGCAGCGGGCAGGCCCAAGATACGCAGTATTTT
TRBD1	TRBV19	NA	TRBJ1-3	CASSISGGLGNTIYF	TGTGCCAGTAGTATTTCAGGGGGGCTCGGAAACACCATATATTTT
TRBD1	TRBV14	NA	TRBJ2-7	CASSQDPRTGSGQYF	TGTGCCAGCAGCCAAGATCCGAGGACAGGGTCGGGGCAGTACTTC
NA	TRBV29-1	NA	TRBJ1-1	CSVERYMNTEAFF	TGCAGCGTTGAGAGGTACATGAACACTGAAGCTTTCTTT
TRBD2	TRBV11-2	NA	TRBJ2-3	CASSLGTSGSTDTQYF	TGTGCCAGCAGCTTAGGGACTAGCGGAAGCACAGATACGCAGTATTTT
NA	TRBV28	NA	TRBJ2-4	CASSSRDHVAKNIQYF	TGTGCCAGCAGTTCCCGGGACCACGTAGCCAAAAACATTCAGTACTTC
TRBD1	TRBV7-2	NA	TRBJ1-2	CASSLEGGPSDYGYTF	TGTGCCAGCAGCTTAGAAGGGGGCCCGTCTGACTATGGCTACACCTTC
NA	TRBV4-1	medium-sized	TRBJ1-5	CASSRSGADSNQPQHF	TGCGCCAGCAGCCGGTCAGGGGCAGATAGCAATCAGCCCCAGCATTTT
NA	TRBV5-4	NA	TRBJ2-3	CASSVDSASTDTQYF	TGTGCCAGCAGCGTCGACAGTGCTAGCACAGATACGCAGTATTTT
NA	TRBV30	NA	TRBJ1-1	CARARVAMNTEAFF	TGTGCGCGGGCAAGGGTGGCAATGAACACTGAAGCTTTCTTT
NA	TRBV2	NA	TRBJ2-7	CASSDLGPLSSYEQYF	TGTGCCAGCAGTGATCTGGGACCCTTGAGCTCCTACGAGCAGTACTTC
NA	TRBV19	NA	TRBJ1-1	CASSPNRGTEAFF	TGTGCCAGTAGTCCAAATAGGGGCACTGAAGCTTTCTTT
NA	TRBV5-4	NA	TRBJ2-5	CASSLFSFAGCKRKETQYF	TGTGCCAGCAGCTTGTTTTCCTTTGCGGGGTGCAAACGTAAAGAGACCCAGTACTTC
NA	TRBV11-3	NA	TRBJ1-1	CASSLVPRGGTEAFF	TGTGCCAGCAGCTTAGTTCCCAGAGGGGGCACTGAAGCTTTCTTT
NA	TRBV19	NA	TRBJ1-1	CASRALGTREGNTEAFF	TGTGCCAGTAGGGCTCTCGGGACAAGGGAAGGTAACACTGAAGCTTTCTTT
NA	TRBV30	NA	TRBJ1-6	CAWATGTSANSPLHF	TGTGCCTGGGCAACCGGGACATCGGCTAATTCACCCCTCCACTTT
TRBD2	TRBV5-4	NA	TRBJ2-4	CASSSKTASGSRGKNIQYF	TGTGCCAGCAGCTCAAAAACCGCTAGCGGGAGTAGGGGCAAAAACATTCAGTACTTC
NA	TRBV7-9	NA	TRBJ1-1	CASSWSGQNTEAFF	TGTGCCAGCAGCTGGTCGGGACAGAACACTGAAGCTTTCTTT
NA	TRBV11-3	NA	TRBJ2-7	CASSLSAVSYEQYF	TGTGCCAGCAGCTTATCAGCAGTTTCCTACGAGCAGTACTTC
NA	TRBV5-1	NA	TRBJ2-5	CASSLEGFKTQYF	TGCGCCAGCAGCTTGGAAGGTTTCAAGACCCAGTACTTC
TRBD2	TRBV5-5	once	TRBJ2-2	CASSLGGLAGANTGELFF	TGTGCCAGCAGCTTGGGAGGGCTAGCGGGAGCGAACACCGGGGAGCTGTTTTTT
TRBD1	TRBV30	once	TRBJ1-2	CARTGTGAYGYTF	TGTGCCAGAACCGGGACAGGTGCCTATGGCTACACCTTC
NA	TRBV11-3	NA	TRBJ2-7	CASSPNQAGGGSSFAEQYF	TGTGCCAGCAGCCCAAACCAGGCTGGGGGCGGGAGTAGTTTCGCCGAGCAGTACTTC
TRBD2	TRBV5-6	NA	TRBJ2-1	CASSLNGGLASNEQFF	TGTGCCAGCAGCTTGAATGGCGGACTAGCAAGCAATGAGCAGTTCTTC